Each of the 6 T cell receptor beta chains below was sequenced from the same sample in a study of T cells in Graves' hyperthyroidism and ophthalmopathy. TCR beta CDR3 region amplification was performed from RNA transcripts. A set of HTBI primers served as the primers for a first-round RT-PCR of the TCR CDR3. TCRdb recomputed calls from the multiplex PCR reads with MiXCR, one row per CDR3 protein. This sample has approximately 700,000 distinct CDR3 sequences, with about 17% found just once. What was sequenced was blood. These receptors were obtained from a man between 18 and 35 years old with Graves' hyperthyroidism.

Regarding this clonotype: A much bigger clone sits one base away, suggesting this may be a read error. The chain recombines TRBV27 with TRBJ2-7, with TRBD2 matching 14 bases. This CDR3 contains 18 residues. CDR1 MNHEY and CDR2 SMNVEV come from the germline V gene (reference sequence). Losses at the gene ends were 3 bases for V and 3 bases for J; bases not matched to a gene: 10. The CDR3 DNA is TGTGCCAGCAGTTTCCTGGGACTAGCGGGAGCGGGCTTCTACGAGCAGTACTTC. Its translation: CASSFLGLAGAGFYEQYF.

The chain employs TRBV4-3 and TRBJ2-3, with TRBD2 as a possible D gene (5 bases). Germline V gene sequence: CDR1 LGHNA, CDR2 YSLEER. V was cut by 3 bases and J by 4 bases, with 8 bases left in between. This CDR3 contains 13 residues. The CDR3: CASSQRAADTQYF. The CDR3 DNA sequence: TGCGCCAGCAGCCAGAGGGCCGCAGATACGCAGTATTTT.

V gene TRBV20-1 combines with J gene TRBJ1-4, with D possibly being TRBD1 (5 bases). The germline V gene has CDR1 DFQATT and CDR2 SNEGSKA (reference sequence). This CDR3 is 12 amino acids long. The CDR3 region has the DNA TGCAGCGGCCGGGACCGGAATGAAAAACTGTTTTTT. Amino acid sequence: CSGRDRNEKLFF.

This clonotype was counted at least ten times. The chain links TRBV20-1 to TRBJ1-2, with 9 bases fitting TRBD1. This CDR3 spans 15 amino acids. The trim removed 2 bases at V and 4 bases at J, leaving 8 bases unmatched. In germline, CDR1 is DFQATT, CDR2 SNEGSKA (reference sequence). The chain's CDR3 is CSARQAGTGTYGYTF. The CDR3 bases are TGCAGTGCTAGACAAGCCGGGACAGGGACCTATGGCTACACCTTC.

The V gene is TRBV4-1, the J gene TRBJ2-7; D uncertain. Germline CDR1 MGHRA, CDR2 YSYEKL. CDR3 size: 15 residues. The ends were cut back, 4 bases at V and 3 bases at J, with 16 bases in the middle. This chain's CDR3 is CASSPDPFLDYEQYF. The CDR3 DNA reads as TGCGCCAGCAGCCCGGACCCCTTTCTAGACTACGAGCAGTACTTC.

The chain uses TRBV30 and TRBJ2-4; a possible D gene is TRBD2 (6 bases). The ends were cut back, 3 bases at V and 3 bases at J, with 12 bases in the middle. Germline loops: CDR1 GTSNPN, CDR2 SVGIG (reference sequence). The CDR3 runs to 14 residues. The CDR3 loop is CAWRRWGDKNIQYF. The CDR3 DNA follows: TGTGCCTGGAGACGGTGGGGGGACAAAAACATTCAGTACTTC.